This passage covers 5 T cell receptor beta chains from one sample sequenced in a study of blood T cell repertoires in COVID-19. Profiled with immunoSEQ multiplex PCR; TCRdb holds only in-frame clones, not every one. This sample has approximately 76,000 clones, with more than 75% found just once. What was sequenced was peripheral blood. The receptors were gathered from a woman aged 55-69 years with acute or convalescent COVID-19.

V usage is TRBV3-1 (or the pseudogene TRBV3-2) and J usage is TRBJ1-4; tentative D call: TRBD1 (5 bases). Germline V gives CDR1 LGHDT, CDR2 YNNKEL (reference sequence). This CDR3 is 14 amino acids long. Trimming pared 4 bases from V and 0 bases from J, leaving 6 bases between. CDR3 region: CASSRDSTNEKLFF. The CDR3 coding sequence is TGTGCCAGCAGCCGGGACTCAACTAATGAAAAACTGTTTTTT.

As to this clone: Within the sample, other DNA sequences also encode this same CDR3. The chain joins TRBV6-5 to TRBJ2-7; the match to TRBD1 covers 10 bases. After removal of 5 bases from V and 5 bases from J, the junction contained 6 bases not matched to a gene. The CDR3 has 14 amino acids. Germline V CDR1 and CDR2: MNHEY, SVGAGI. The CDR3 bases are TGTGCCAGCAGTCGGGACAGGGGCAGCCACGAGCAGTACTTC. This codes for CASSRDRGSHEQYF.

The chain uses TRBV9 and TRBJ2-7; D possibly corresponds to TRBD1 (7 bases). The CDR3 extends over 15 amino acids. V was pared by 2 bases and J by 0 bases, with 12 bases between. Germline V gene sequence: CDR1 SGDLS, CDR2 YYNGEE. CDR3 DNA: TGTGCCAGCAGCGTTGCGGGACAGAGCTCCTACGAGCAGTACTTC. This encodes CASSVAGQSSYEQYF.

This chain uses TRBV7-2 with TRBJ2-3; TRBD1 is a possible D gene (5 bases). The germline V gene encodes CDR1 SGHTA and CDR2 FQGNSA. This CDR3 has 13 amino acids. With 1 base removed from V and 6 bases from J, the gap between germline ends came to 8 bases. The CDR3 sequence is CASSLEGADTQYF. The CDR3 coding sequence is TGTGCCAGCAGCTTAGAAGGGGCGGATACGCAGTATTTT.

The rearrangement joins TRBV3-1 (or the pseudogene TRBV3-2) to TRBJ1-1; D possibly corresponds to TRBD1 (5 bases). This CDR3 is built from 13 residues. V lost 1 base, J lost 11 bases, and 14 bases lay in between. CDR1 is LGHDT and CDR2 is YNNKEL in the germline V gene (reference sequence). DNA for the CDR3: TGTGCCAGCAGCCAAGTTGGGGCCGAGGAGGCTTTCTTT. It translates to CASSQVGAEEAFF.